This TCR beta chain emerged from a study of blood T cell repertoires in COVID-19. This clone was recorded a few times. Original processing notes: Counts of nucleated cells, estimated from reference gene primer amplification, were obtained. Data came from immunoSEQ multiplex PCR; TCRdb stores just in-frame clones and leaves some out. That table gives V, J and clone size, and the DNA gave D and trimming. In the table there are around 170,000 clones, over 75% of which are singletons. Germline CDR1 reads MNHEY; CDR2 reads SVGAGI. The CDR3 has 13 amino acids. Trimming cost V 6 bases and J 3 bases, with 11 bases left between them.

This TCR derives from a man in his sixties or seventies with active or convalescent COVID-19. This rearrangement joins TRBV6-5 to TRBJ2-5; tentative D call: TRBD2 (7 bases). The specimen sequenced was peripheral blood. The CDR3 sequence is CASRKGGEETQYF. In nucleotides, the CDR3 is TGTGCCAGCAGGAAGGGGGGGGAAGAGACCCAGTACTTC.